The rows below give T cell receptor beta chains drawn from one sample of a study of regulatory T cells in long-lasting Graves disease. TCRdb analysed the multiplex PCR reads with MiXCR anew, one entry per CDR3 protein. Among 300,000 to 500,000 distinct CDR3 sequences listed, under 25% were seen once. The sample in question was peripheral blood mononuclear cells (PBMCs), obtained when the disease was refractory, from a patient treated with antithyroid drugs. These receptors all come from a female donor with Graves disease. The CDR3 runs from the conserved cysteine through the conserved F or W. The order of the fields is clone size, D gene, V gene, J gene, CDR3 DNA, CDR3 protein. D genes are given only for firm matches. The size of a clone is reported for some rows only, either as once, few or many, or as a class for expanded clones.

>.|TRBD2|TRBV7-6|TRBJ2-5
TGTGCCAGCAGCTTACGCGGGAGGAGAGAGACCCAGTACTTC
CASSLRGRRETQYF
>few|TRBD2|TRBV19|TRBJ2-5
TGTGCCAGTAGTATACCCCGGTTAGCGGGAGATGAGACCCAGTACTTC
CASSIPRLAGDETQYF
>.|.|TRBV5-1|TRBJ2-5
TGCGCCGCCGGGTTGGAGGGGCTACCAATGGAGACCCAGTACTTC
CAAGLEGLPMETQYF
>few|.|TRBV7-2|TRBJ1-1
TGTGCCAGCAGCTTAGTAGGAGTGATGAACACTGAAGCTTTCTTT
CASSLVGVMNTEAFF
>many|TRBD1|TRBV12-3/TRBV12-4|TRBJ2-2
TGTGCCAGCAGTTCCGGGACAGCCTATTTT
CASSSGTAYF
>many|.|TRBV30|TRBJ1-2
TGTGCCTGGAGTAGAAGACAGGCCAACTATGGCTACACCTTC
CAWSRRQANYGYTF
>few|TRBD1|TRBV20-1|TRBJ1-5
TGCAGTGCTAGGACAGGGGTCGGCCAGCCCCAGCATTTT
CSARTGVGQPQHF
>many|TRBD2|TRBV28|TRBJ2-7
TGTGCCAGCAGTTTTGGGCTAGCGGGGCCCTACGAGCAGTACTTC
CASSFGLAGPYEQYF
>few|.|TRBV20-1|TRBJ1-5
TGCAGTGCTAGTTTAGGGTTTGATCAGCCCCAGCATTTT
CSASLGFDQPQHF
>.|.|TRBV28|TRBJ2-2
TGTGCCAGCACAGGGGAGGTCACCGGGGAGCTGTTTTTT
CASTGEVTGELFF
>.|TRBD1|TRBV14|TRBJ2-7
TGTGCCAGCAGCCCGGACAGGGAGTATCCCGAGCAGTACTTC
CASSPDREYPEQYF
>.|.|TRBV7-9|TRBJ1-1
TGTGCCAGCAGCCCGACAAGCACTGAAGCTTTCTTT
CASSPTSTEAFF
>many|.|TRBV20-1|TRBJ2-7
TGCAGTGCTAGCCCCCGAAGTGAGGGGCAGTACTTC
CSASPRSEGQYF
>few|.|TRBV15|TRBJ2-5
TGTGCCACCGAAGGATTAGAAGAGACCCAGTACTTC
CATEGLEETQYF
>few|.|TRBV19|TRBJ2-7
TGTGCCAGTACCCCCGGGATCGGGGGCTACGAGCAGTACTTC
CASTPGIGGYEQYF
>.|.|TRBV6-1|TRBJ2-4
TGTGCCAGCATTAATATGGACATTCAGTACTTC
CASINMDIQYF
>.|.|TRBV5-6|TRBJ2-7
TGTGCCAGCAGCTGGGCCCGCCGGGAGCAGTACTTC
CASSWARREQYF
>few|.|TRBV19|TRBJ1-4
TGTGCCAGTAGTATGGGGGAAAAACTGTTTTTT
CASSMGEKLFF
>.|TRBD2|TRBV19|TRBJ2-7
TGTGCCAGTAGTCGACTAGCGGAGGCCTACGAGCAGTACTTC
CASSRLAEAYEQYF
>many|.|TRBV2|TRBJ1-4
TGTGCCAGTAGAAAGCGAGCCACTAATGAAAAACTGTTTTTT
CASRKRATNEKLFF
>many|.|TRBV12-3/TRBV12-4|TRBJ1-3
TGTGCCAGCAGTATACCTTCCAGGGTGAGCGGAAACACCATATATTTT
CASSIPSRVSGNTIYF
>few|.|TRBV29-1|TRBJ2-7
TGCAGCGTTGCAGAGGCTTACTTCTACGAGCAGTACTTC
CSVAEAYFYEQYF
>.|.|TRBV5-1|TRBJ2-7
TGCGCCAGCAGCTTGGGGGTGGGTCTAGCGATCTACGAGCAGTACTTC
CASSLGVGLAIYEQYF
>.|.|TRBV6-1|TRBJ2-1
TGTGCCAGCAGTAAGCCCCGGGACTCCTCGCGGCAGTTCTTC
CASSKPRDSSRQFF
>.|TRBD2|TRBV5-4|TRBJ2-5
TGTGCCAGCAGCCCGTGGGAACTAGCGGGAGGGCCCCAAGAGACCCAGTACTTC
CASSPWELAGGPQETQYF
>few|TRBD1|TRBV20-1|TRBJ2-7
TGCAGTGCTAGAGGCCGGGACAGATACGAGCAGTACTTC
CSARGRDRYEQYF
>once|.|TRBV5-4|TRBJ1-6
TGTGCCAGCAGCTTGCAGGTCCCCAATTCACCCCTCCACTTT
CASSLQVPNSPLHF